The T cell receptor (beta chain) described here comes from a study of T cells in Graves' hyperthyroidism and ophthalmopathy. This clonotype was picked up a small number of times. Its antigen is still unknown. Template material for amplifying TCR beta CDR3 regions consisted of RNA transcripts. The HTBI primer set drove a first-round RT-PCR of the TCR CDR3. One entry per CDR3 protein results from TCRdb running MiXCR on the multiplex PCR reads. Of about 380,000 distinct CDR3 sequences detected, approximately 17% appear once; the ten largest clones hold less than 45%. Study-level points and caveats: Stable hyperthyroidism was separated from ophthalmopathy by a model based on 13 V-J features.

The source of this sequence is a man between 18 and 29 years old with Graves' ophthalmopathy. Sequences were obtained from blood.

CDR3 coding DNA: TGTGCCAGCAGTTTAGGAGGAATTGGCTACACCTTC. As protein: CASSLGGIGYTF. The rearrangement uses TRBV12-3 or TRBV12-4 and TRBJ1-2; D not certain. This CDR3 comprises 12 residues. Between the trimmed V and J ends, which lost 1 base and 7 bases, there was a span of 7 bases.